This T cell receptor beta chain was documented in a study of glioma-infiltrating T cells (dated by TCRdb to 2015 to 2016). As for the study more broadly: TCR alpha- and beta-chain repertoires were sequenced from glioma tissue, non-neoplastic brain tissue and matched peripheral blood mononuclear cells. To gauge divergence between tissue and blood T-cell populations, every tissue-infiltrating repertoire was compared against the peripheral blood repertoire from the same patient. The paired cohort comprised three low-grade glioma patients, 8 or 9 primary glioblastoma patients and three non-glioma patients contributing non-neoplastic brain tissue. Broader findings and caveats from the paper: Only a very small number of CDR3 sequences turned up in both tissue and blood, a result put down to high CDR3 diversity combined with limited sampling. In non-neoplastic patients, VJ-independent divergence between tissue and blood fell below expectation, whereas in all gliomas, and especially in low-grade gliomas, the divergence rose above expectation. Group comparisons were based on small numbers of patients: three non-neoplastic, three low-grade glioma and 7 to 9 glioblastoma patients.

V is trimmed back by 6 bases and J by 8 bases, and the junction contains 10 bases that no gene match accounts for. From the cysteine up to the phenylalanine, the CDR3 has a length of 14 residues. Here the CDR3 DNA is all that survives: 42 bases in frame from base 1. The germline V gene gives CDR1 as MNHNS and CDR2 as SASEGT. TCR alpha and beta CDR3 regions were amplified with the iRepertoire nested amplicon-rescue multiplex PCR (arm-PCR) platform from RNA. The input for one-step reverse transcription and amplification was about 90-400 ng of tissue mRNA or PBMC total RNA. Following bead purification, Illumina adapters were added by a secondary multiplex PCR, and the libraries were gel-purified between 200 and 400 bp. Libraries carried internal 6-nucleotide barcodes used for demultiplexing. Libraries were sequenced on an Illumina MiSeq with 2x220 or 2x250 nucleotide paired-end reads. On the authors' methods: Paired reads were merged using FLASH 1.2.11 and were aligned to the GRCh37 human genome using BWA-MEM, after which TRA and TRB reads were extracted. For V and J assignment, an IMGT-derived reference of cassette sequences and CDR3 motifs that included pseudogenes was used. Reads were translated in three frames, and productive CDR3s were defined as those with a C...FGXG motif and no stop codons. A clonotype was defined as a unique combination of a V-J cassette pair and a CDR3 amino acid sequence. Hamming distance filtering was applied to reads, with thresholds set by the sequence error rate of each sample in mapped regions. TCRdb redid the processing of the public reads, applying fastp at Q25 and MiXCR, and retained in-frame beta chains. CDR3 protein duplicates are merged, each entry listing the most common genes and DNA. TCRdb's processing, not the study's, gives the V and J calls here. The table for this sample lists approximately 90,000 distinct CDR3 sequences; about 23% of them were counted only once. The biggest ten clones account for under 8.5% of the sample.

This clonotype occurred many times. The target of this receptor is not known. Nothing much larger sits one base from this clone, and base qualities are not available. The source of this sequence is a human donor with low-grade glioma or glioblastoma, undergoing nonglioma brain surgery, or in good health (not recorded which). The sample comprised glioma tissue, nonneoplastic brain tissue, or PBMCs (not recorded which). The chain uses TRBV6-1 and TRBJ2-1; the central 7 bases match TRBD1. For the CDR3, the sequence is CASSDRVALDEQFF. The DNA reads as follows: TGTGCCAGCAGCGACAGGGTGGCGTTGGATGAGCAGTTCTTC.